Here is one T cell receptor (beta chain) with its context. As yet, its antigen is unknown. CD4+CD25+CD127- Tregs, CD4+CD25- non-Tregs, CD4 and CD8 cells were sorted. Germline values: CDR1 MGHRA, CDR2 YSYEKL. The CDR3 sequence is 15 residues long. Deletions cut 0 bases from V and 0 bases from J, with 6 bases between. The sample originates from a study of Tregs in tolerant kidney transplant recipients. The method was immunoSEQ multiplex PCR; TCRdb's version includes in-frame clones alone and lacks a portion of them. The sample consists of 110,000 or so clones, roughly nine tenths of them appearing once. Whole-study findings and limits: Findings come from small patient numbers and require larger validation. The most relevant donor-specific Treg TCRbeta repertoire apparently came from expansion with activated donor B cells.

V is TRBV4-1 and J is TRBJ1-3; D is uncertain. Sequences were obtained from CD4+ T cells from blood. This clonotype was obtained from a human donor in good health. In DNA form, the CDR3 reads TGCGCCAGCAGCCAAGATAGGGCCTCTGGAAACACCATATATTTT. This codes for CASSQDRASGNTIYF.